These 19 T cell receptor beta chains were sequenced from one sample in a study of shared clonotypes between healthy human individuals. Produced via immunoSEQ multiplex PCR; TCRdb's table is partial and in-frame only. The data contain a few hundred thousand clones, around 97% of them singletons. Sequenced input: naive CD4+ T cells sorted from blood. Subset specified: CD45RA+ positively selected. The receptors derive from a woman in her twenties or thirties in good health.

The CDR3 coding sequence is TGTGCCAGCTCACCACTGGCAGGGGAAGGCTCTGGAAACACCATATATTTT. Translated, it gives CASSPLAGEGSGNTIYF. The chain links TRBV18 to TRBJ1-3, with a tentative D call TRBD1 (6 bases). V lost 1 base and J 0 bases, leaving 13 bases between the germline ends. Germline values: CDR1 KGHSH, CDR2 LQKENI. The CDR3 is made up of 17 amino acids.

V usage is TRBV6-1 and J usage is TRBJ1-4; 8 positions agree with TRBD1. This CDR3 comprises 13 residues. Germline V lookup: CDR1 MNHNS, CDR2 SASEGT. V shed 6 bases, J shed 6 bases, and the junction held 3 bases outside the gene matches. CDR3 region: CASRTGGYEKLFF. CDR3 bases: TGTGCCAGCAGAACAGGGGGTTATGAAAAACTGTTTTTT.

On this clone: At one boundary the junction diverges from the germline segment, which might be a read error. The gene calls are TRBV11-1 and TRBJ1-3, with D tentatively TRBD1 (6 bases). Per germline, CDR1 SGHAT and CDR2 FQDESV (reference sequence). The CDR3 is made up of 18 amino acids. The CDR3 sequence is CASSLARTVFFSGTTIYF. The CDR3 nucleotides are TGTGCCAGCAGCTTAGCTCGGACAGTTTTCTTCTCTGGAACCACCATATATTTT.

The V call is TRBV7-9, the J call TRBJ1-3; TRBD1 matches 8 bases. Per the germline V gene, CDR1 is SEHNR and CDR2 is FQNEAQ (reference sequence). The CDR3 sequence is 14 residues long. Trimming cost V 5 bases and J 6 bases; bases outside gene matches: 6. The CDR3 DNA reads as TGTGCCAGCAGCCCGGACAGGGTGTCAAACACCATATATTTT. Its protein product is CASSPDRVSNTIYF.

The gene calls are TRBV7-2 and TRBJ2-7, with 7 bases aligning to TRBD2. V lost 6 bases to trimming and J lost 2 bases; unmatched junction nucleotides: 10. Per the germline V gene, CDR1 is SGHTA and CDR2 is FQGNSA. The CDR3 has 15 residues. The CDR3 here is CASRGGGPSAYEQYF. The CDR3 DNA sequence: TGTGCCAGCAGGGGGGGAGGGCCCTCCGCCTACGAGCAGTACTTC.

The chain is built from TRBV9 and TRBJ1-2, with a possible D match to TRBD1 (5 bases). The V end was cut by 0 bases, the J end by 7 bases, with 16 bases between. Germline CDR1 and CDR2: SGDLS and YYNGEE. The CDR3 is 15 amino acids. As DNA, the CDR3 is TGTGCCAGCAGCGTAGCTGGGGACGTACTGCGTGGCTACACCTTC. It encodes CASSVAGDVLRGYTF.

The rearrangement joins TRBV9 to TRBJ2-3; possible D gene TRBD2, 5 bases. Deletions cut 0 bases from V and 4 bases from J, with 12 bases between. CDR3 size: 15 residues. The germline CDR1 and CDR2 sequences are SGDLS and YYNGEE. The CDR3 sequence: CASSVGGARADTQYF. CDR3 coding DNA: TGTGCCAGCAGCGTAGGGGGAGCTCGGGCAGATACGCAGTATTTT.

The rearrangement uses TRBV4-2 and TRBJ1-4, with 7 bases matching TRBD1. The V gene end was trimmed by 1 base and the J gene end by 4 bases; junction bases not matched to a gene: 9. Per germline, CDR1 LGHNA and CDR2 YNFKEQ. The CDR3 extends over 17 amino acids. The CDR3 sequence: CASSQAHTGASNEKLFF. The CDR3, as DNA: TGTGCCAGCAGCCAAGCTCACACAGGGGCGAGTAATGAAAAACTGTTTTTT.

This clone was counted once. The CDR3 DNA sequence: TGTGCCAGCTCACTTAAGGGGGAGATTAATGAAAAACTGTTTTTT. Translating gives CASSLKGEINEKLFF. V gene TRBV18 combines with J gene TRBJ1-4; D perhaps matches TRBD1 (6 bases). V dropped 4 bases and J dropped 4 bases, with 13 bases sitting between them. Germline values: CDR1 KGHSH, CDR2 LQKENI. CDR3 length: 15 residues. Filled out from reference TRBV18 and TRBJ1-4, the complete variable domain reads NAGVMQNPRHLVRRRGQEARLRCSPMKGHSHVYWYRQLPEEGLKFMVYLQKENIIDESGMPKERFSAEFPKEGPSILRIQQVVRGDSAAYFCASSLKGEINEKLFFGSGTQLSVL.

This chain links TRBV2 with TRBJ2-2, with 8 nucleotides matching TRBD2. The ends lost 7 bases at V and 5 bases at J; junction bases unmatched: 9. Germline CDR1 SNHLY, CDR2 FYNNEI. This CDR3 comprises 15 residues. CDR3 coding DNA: TGTGCCAGCACAGCCAGCGGGAGAAGGACCGGGGAGCTGTTTTTT. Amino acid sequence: CASTASGRRTGELFF.

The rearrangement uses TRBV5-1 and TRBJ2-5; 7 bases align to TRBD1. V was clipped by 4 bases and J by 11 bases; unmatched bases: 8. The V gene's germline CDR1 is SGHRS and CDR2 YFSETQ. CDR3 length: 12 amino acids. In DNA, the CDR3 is TGCGCCAGCAGCGATCCCGGGACAGAGCAGTACTTC. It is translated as CASSDPGTEQYF. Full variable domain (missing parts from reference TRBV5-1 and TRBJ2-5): KAGVTQTPRYLIKTRGQQVTLSCSPISGHRSVSWYQQTPGQGLQFLFEYFSETQRNKGNFPGRFSGRQFSNSRSEMNVSTLELGDSALYLCASSDPGTEQYFGPGTRLLVL.

CDR3 nucleotide sequence: TGTGCCAGATCAACGCCCGGTGAGCAGTTCTTC. Translation gives CARSTPGEQFF. The V gene is TRBV19, the J gene TRBJ2-1; D is uncertain. Germline V CDR1 and CDR2: LNHDA, SQIVND (reference sequence). The CDR3 has 11 residues. Trimming removed 9 bases at V and 9 bases at J, with 12 bases between. The complete variable domain, with remaining parts taken from reference TRBV19 and TRBJ2-1, reads DGGITQSPKYLFRKEGQNVTLSCEQNLNHDAMYWYRQDPGQGLRLIYYSQIVNDFQKGDIAEGYSVSREKKESFPLTVTSAQKNPTAFYLCARSTPGEQFFGPGTRLTVL.

This CDR3 reads CASSLGTGADEQYF. CDR3 bases: TGTGCCAGCAGTTTGGGGACAGGAGCCGACGAGCAGTACTTC. This chain links TRBV27 with TRBJ2-7, with TRBD1 matching over 8 bases. The CDR3 has 14 amino acids. CDR1 is MNHEY, CDR2 SMNVEV, per germline (reference sequence). After removal of 3 bases from V and 5 bases from J, the junction contained 6 bases not matched to a gene.

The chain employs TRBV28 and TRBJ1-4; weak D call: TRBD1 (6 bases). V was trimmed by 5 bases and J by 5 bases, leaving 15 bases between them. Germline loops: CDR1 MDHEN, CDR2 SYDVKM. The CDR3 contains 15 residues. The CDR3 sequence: CASSPPGQRNEKLFF. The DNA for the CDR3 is TGTGCCAGCAGTCCGCCGGGACAAAGAAATGAAAAACTGTTTTTT.

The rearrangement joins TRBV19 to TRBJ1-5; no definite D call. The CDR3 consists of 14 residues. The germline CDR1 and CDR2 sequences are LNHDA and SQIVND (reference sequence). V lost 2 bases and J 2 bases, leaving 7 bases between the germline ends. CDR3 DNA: TGTGCCAGTAGTATACCCGGAGGCAATCAGCCCCAGCATTTT. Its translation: CASSIPGGNQPQHF.

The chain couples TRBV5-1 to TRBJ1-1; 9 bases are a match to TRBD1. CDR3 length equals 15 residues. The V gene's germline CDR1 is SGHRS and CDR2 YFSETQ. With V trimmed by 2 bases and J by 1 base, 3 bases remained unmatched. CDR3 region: CASSFEGQGNTEAFF. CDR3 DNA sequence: TGCGCCAGCAGCTTCGAGGGACAGGGGAACACTGAAGCTTTCTTT.

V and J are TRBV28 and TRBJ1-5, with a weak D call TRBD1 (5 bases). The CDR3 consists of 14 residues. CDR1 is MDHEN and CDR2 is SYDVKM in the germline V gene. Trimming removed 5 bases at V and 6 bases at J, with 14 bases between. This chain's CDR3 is CASSRGGASQPQHF. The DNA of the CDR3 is TGTGCCAGCAGTCGGGGCGGGGCTTCTCAGCCCCAGCATTTT.

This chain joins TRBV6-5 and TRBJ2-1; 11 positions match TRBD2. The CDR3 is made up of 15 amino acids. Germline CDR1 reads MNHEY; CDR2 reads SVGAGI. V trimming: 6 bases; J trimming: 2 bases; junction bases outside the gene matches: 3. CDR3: CASSISGRAYNEQFF. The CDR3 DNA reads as TGTGCCAGCAGCATTAGCGGGAGGGCCTACAATGAGCAGTTCTTC.

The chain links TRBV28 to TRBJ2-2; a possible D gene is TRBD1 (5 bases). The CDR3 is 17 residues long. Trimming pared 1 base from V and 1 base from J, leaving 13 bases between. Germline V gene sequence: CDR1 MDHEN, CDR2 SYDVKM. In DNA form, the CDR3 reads TGTGCCAGCAGTTTATCCGCCGCCGACAGGAACACCGGGGAGCTGTTTTTT. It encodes CASSLSAADRNTGELFF.